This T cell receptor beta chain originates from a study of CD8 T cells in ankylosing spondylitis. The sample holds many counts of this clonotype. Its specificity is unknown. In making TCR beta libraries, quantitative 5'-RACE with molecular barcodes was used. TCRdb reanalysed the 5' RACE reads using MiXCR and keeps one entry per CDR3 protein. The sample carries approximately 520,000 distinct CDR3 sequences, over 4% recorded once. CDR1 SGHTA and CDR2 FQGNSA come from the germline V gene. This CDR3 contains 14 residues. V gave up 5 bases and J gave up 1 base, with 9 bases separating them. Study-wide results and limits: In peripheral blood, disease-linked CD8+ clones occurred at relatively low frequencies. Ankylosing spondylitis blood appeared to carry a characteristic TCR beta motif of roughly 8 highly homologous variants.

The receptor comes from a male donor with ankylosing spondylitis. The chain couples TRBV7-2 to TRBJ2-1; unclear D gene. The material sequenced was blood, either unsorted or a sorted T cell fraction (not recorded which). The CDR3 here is CASSPTTSYNEQFF. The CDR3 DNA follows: TGTGCCAGCAGCCCTACGACGTCCTACAATGAGCAGTTCTTC.